This T cell receptor (beta chain) was sequenced for a study of cytomegalovirus exposure and HLA in healthy donors. CDR3 length: 15 residues. CDR1 and CDR2 (germline): MNHNS, SASEGT. Concerning this clone: An end of the junction differs from the germline gene, which may be a read error.

Vbeta (60) and Jbeta (13) primers were used in the PCR. Here immunoSEQ multiplex PCR was the method, and the copy in TCRdb shows in-frame clones only, minus some. The repertoire holds 140,000 or so clones, more than 75% seen once, with just under 3% in the top ten. What was sequenced was PBMCs. The gene calls are TRBV6-1 and TRBJ2-3; possibly TRBD1 for D (5 bases). The sequence came from a female donor in good health and CMV-seronegative. CDR3 DNA: TGTGCCAGCAGCGAAGCCGACAGACCGTCGGATACGCAGTATTTT. This sequence encodes CASSEADRPSDTQYF.